The rows below give T cell receptor beta chains drawn from one sample of a study of radiation and T cells in renal cell carcinoma. Data came from immunoSEQ multiplex PCR; TCRdb stores just in-frame clones and leaves some out. The data contain about 7,900 clones, almost 65% of them singletons. The sequences come from tumor tissue, collected from a patient whose treatment was nephrectomy without radiotherapy. The source is a woman in her seventies with renal cell carcinoma. Both conserved end residues are part of each CDR3.

CDR3 protein	V gene
CASSIGQGFYEQYF	TRBV11-2
CASSARQGVNTEAFF	TRBV5-1
CASSQLTTNTEAFF	TRBV4-1
CASSAVTGIYEQYF	TRBV2
CASEDKGVSYEQYF	TRBV6-4
CASSWDRSYEQYF	TRBV5-4
CAIRDPGGGYGYTF	TRBV10-3
CASSTGSETHNEQFF	TRBV19
CASRPGLNRGETQYF	TRBV27
CASGGGNNSPLHF	TRBV9
CAISESMSGTNSPLHF	TRBV10-3
CASRDRHYGYTF	TRBV6-5
CAGKGGGNQPQHF	TRBV2
CASSLEWYTEAFF	TRBV11-2
CASREQELINYGYTF	TRBV6-4
CAISPVGETQYF	TRBV10-3
CASSPREGRNTGELFF	TRBV18
CASSLGGSKNIQYF	TRBV7-3
CASSPPGRQNTEAFF	TRBV18
CASSPQLSGMTEAFF	TRBV7-8
CASSPRDSPTGELFF	TRBV18
CASSLTASREGYGYTF	TRBV5-8
CASVDNYGYTF	TRBV19
CASSLGEPSSTDTQYF	TRBV5-4
CSAGQSNGYTF	TRBV29-1
CASSEGLAGGNEQFF	TRBV6-4
CAGSQGLVTEAFF	TRBV6-5
CASSQRQNSYEQYF	TRBV7-3
CASSSDRGAHEQYF	TRBV7-4
CASSLITFSNTGELFF	TRBV27
CASSLAGTRDGAQYF	TRBV5-1
CASSSDRGAHEQYF	TRBV9
CASSTRAEKLFF	TRBV6-5
CASSSLGTGLEAFF	TRBV6-5
CASSEGQVSQPQHF	TRBV2
CSVDIPPDTQYF	TRBV29-1
CASRKTSGSFQETQYF	TRBV7-3
CAWRTGGYGTEAFF	TRBV30
CAWALDGGNTIYF	TRBV30
CASSLRGTDTQYF	TRBV5-1
CASSFTLAGEQYF	TRBV27
CASSVAGSKKADTQYF	TRBV11-2
CASSLSGTGTDTQYF	TRBV6-4
CASSIGVGTDTQYF	TRBV19
CASSSTSGDEQFF	TRBV18
CASSTSDRVSDTQYF	TRBV7-9
CASSQDRGQGEKLFF	TRBV7-8
CASSRTITGALYGYTF	TRBV13
CASSKKSAGDNYEQYF	TRBV9
CASSDTRRATNEKLFF	TRBV2
CASGRSNTGELFF	TRBV6-5
CASSSAGGGADTQYF	TRBV7-2
CASSLSSKQEAFF	TRBV7-9
CASSRMVTGGDEQFF	TRBV4-1
CASSPGTGLNTEAFF	TRBV27
CASSHGVGHNEQFF	TRBV7-9
CASSPLGLAGTDTQYF	TRBV9